This T cell receptor (beta chain) was captured in a study of blood T cells in healthy people across ages. At the level of the study: Capture via template switching afforded approximately one barcoded beta molecule per two T cells. General observations from the study: Researchers deemed the diversity estimates from one million T cells underestimates.

A second about 7 to 11 cycle PCR used barcoded and J-beta primers. In TCRdb, the 5' RACE reads were re-called with MiXCR into one record per CDR3 protein. Of hundreds of thousands of distinct CDR3 sequences in the sample, 35% to 50% were seen once. This clonotype was observed a few times. Its specificity is unknown. CDR1 and CDR2 from the germline V gene are SEHNR and FQNEAQ (reference sequence). CDR3 size: 12 residues. V was shortened by 5 bases and J by 3 bases, with 6 bases between the two germline ends. The sequence was obtained from a man older than 75 in good health. The chain combines TRBV7-9 with TRBJ2-3, with D hard to call. The sequencing sample was made of blood. The DNA for the CDR3 is TGTGCCAGCAGCACAGTTACAGATACGCAGTATTTT. Translating gives CASSTVTDTQYF.